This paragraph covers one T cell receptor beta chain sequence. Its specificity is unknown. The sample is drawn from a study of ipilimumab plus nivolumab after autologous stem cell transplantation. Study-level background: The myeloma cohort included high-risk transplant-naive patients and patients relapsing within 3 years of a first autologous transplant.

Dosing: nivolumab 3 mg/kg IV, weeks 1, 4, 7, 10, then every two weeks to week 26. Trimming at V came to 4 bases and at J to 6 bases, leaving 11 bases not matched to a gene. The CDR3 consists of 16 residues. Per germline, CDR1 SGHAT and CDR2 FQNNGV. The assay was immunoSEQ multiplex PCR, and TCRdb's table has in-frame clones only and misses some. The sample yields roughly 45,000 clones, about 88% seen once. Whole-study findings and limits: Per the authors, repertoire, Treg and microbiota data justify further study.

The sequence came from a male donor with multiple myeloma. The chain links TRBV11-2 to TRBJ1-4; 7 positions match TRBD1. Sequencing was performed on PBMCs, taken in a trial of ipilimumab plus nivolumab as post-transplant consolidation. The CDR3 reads CASSSWTGGVDEKLFF. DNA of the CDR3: TGTGCCAGCAGCTCCTGGACAGGCGGGGTGGATGAAAAACTGTTTTTT.